This T cell receptor (beta chain) was captured in a study of metastatic and nonmetastatic thyroid tumors (dated by TCRdb to the early 2020s). In the study overall: Repertoires from peripheral blood and from tumor or nodule tissue samples of malignant and benign thyroid patients were compared.

Results the study describes overall, beyond this receptor: TCR beta diversity was reported as significantly higher in malignant tumors than in benign nodules, in both blood and tumor samples.

Before undergoing thyroid surgery, none of the patients had been given any kind of treatment. The study retrospectively analysed patient clinical samples collected from the early 2010s to the late 2010s using T-cell receptor beta sequencing. This clone is regarded as medium-sized (0.01 to 0.1%). Its specific antigen is unknown. Base quality data are lacking; no much larger clone is found one base away. Library method: PCR. The run used an Illumina HiSeq 4000. High-throughput sequencing was used to profile the CDR3 region of the TCR beta-chain in every patient. The original pipeline was this. A classifier to discriminate distant-metastatic papillary thyroid cancer patients was built from CDR3 differences across clinicopathological groups. Repertoire diversity was assessed with the Shannon index, and tumor-blood repertoire similarity with the Morisita-Horn index. TCRdb reanalyzed the raw reads on its own, using fastp at Q25 for trimming and MiXCR for clone calling, and kept in-frame beta chains. The V and J calls follow TCRdb's processing rather than the paper's. The sample contains more than 7,500 clones, approximately 22% of them found a single time. Together, the top ten hold less than 20% of the sample.

From cysteine to phenylalanine, the CDR3 is 15 amino acids long. Just the 45-base CDR3 DNA is kept, in frame starting at base 1. CDR1 is given as MNHEY and CDR2 as SVGAGI, both from the germline V gene. The germline ends are 9 bases apart after V is trimmed by 2 bases and J by 4 bases. This sequence was found in a female donor with papillary thyroid cancer or a benign thyroid nodule (not recorded which). Some clones in this sample may be carry-over from other donors' samples. Sequencing was performed on adjacent normal tissue. The chain links TRBV6-5 with TRBJ2-6; perhaps TRBD1 is the D gene, with 6 bases matching. The base sequence is TGTGCCAGCAGTTACAGGGGGTCAGGGGCCAACGTCCTGACTTTC. Translation gives CASSYRGSGANVLTF.